Described below is a single TCR beta chain sequence and its context. Its antigen is as yet unknown. Clones were sequenced by immunoSEQ multiplex PCR, and TCRdb holds only the in-frame ones, with some missing. The sample holds 200,000 to 300,000 clones; roughly 91% are singletons and the top ten take 3.1%. The sample is drawn from a study of cytomegalovirus exposure and HLA in healthy donors. Regarding the study as a whole: The study put about 180 TCR beta chains on its list as cytomegalovirus-associated.

The clonotype was recovered from a woman aged 25 to 39 in good health and CMV-seronegative. Sequencing input: PBMCs.

This CDR3 is CASSLPSGTGSGGTYNEQFF. CDR3 nucleotides: TGTGCCAGCAGTTTACCCTCCGGGACAGGGAGCGGGGGGACTTACAATGAGCAGTTCTTC. The V gene is TRBV28, the J gene TRBJ2-1; tentatively, D is TRBD1 or TRBD2 (9 bases each). Trimming stripped 2 bases from V and 4 bases from J, with 27 bases between. Germline lookup yields CDR1 MDHEN and CDR2 SYDVKM. This CDR3 contains 20 residues.